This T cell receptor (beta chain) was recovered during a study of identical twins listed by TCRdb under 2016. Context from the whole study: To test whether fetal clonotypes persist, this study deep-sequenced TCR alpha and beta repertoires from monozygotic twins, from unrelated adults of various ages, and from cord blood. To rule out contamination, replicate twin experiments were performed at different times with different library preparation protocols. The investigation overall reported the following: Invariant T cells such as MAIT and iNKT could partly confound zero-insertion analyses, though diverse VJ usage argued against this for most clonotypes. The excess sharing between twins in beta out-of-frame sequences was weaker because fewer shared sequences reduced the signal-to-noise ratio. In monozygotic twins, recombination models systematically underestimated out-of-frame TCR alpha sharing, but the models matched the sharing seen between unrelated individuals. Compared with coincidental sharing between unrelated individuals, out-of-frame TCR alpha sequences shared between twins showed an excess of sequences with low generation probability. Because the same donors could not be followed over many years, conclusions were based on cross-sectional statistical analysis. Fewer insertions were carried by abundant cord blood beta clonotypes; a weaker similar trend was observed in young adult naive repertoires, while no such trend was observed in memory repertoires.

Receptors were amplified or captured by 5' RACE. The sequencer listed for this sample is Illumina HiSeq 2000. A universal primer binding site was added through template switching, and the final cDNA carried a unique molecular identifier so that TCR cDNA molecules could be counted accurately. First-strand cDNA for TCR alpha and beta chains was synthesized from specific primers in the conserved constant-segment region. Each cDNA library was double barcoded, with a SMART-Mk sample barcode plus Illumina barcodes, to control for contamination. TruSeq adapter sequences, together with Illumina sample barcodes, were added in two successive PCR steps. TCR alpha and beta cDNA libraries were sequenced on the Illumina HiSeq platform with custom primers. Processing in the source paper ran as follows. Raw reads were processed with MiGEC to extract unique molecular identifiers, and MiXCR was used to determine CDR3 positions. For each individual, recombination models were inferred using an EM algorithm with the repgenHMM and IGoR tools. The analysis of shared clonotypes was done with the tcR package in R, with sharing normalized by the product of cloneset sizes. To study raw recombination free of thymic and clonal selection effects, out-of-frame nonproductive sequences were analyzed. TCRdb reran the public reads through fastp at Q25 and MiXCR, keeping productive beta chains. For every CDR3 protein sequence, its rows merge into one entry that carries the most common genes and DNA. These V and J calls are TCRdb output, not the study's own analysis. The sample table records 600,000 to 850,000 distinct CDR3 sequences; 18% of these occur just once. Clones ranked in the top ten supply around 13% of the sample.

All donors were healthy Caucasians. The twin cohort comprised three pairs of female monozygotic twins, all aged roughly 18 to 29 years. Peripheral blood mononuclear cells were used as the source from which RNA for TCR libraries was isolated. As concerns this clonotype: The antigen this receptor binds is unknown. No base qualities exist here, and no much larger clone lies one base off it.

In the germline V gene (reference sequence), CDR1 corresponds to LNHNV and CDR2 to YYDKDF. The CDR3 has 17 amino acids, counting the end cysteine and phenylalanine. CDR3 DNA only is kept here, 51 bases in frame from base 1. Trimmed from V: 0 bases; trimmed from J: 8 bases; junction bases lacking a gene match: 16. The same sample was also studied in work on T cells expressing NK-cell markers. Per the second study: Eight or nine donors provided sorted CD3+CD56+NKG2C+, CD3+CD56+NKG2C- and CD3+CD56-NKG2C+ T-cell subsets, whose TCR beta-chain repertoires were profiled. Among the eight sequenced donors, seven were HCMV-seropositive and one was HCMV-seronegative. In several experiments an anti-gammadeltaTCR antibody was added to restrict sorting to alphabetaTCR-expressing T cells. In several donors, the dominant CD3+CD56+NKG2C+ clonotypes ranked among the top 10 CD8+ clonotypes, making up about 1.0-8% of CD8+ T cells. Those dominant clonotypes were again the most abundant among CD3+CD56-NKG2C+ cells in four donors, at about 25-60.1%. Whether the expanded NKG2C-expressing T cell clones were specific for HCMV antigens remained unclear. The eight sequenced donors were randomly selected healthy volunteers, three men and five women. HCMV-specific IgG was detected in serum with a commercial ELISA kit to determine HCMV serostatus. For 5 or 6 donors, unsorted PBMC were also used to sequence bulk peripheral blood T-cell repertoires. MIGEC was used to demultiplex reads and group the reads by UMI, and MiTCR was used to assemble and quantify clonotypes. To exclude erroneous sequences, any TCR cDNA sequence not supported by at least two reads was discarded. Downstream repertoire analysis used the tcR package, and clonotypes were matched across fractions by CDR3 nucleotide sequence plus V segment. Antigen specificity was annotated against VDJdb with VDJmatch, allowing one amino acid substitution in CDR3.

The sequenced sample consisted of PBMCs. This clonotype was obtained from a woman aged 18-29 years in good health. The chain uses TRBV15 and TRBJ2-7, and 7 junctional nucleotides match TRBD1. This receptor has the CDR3 CATSRDGAKAQGEQQYF. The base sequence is TGTGCCACCAGCAGAGATGGGGCGAAGGCGCAGGGGGAACAGCAGTACTTC.